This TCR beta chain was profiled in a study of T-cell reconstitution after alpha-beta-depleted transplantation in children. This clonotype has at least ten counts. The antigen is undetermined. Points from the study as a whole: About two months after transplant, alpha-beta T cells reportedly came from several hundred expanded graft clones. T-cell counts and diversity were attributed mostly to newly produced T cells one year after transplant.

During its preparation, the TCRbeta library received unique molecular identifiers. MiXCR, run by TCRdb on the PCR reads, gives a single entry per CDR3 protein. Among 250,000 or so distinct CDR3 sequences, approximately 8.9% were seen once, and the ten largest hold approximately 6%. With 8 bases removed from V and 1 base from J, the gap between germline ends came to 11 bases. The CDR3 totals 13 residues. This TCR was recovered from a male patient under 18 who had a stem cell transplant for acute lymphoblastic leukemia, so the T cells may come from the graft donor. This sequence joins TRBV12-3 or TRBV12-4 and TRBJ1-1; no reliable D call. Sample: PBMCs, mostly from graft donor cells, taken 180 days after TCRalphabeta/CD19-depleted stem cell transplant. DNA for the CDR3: TGTGCCAGCGGGGAAGGGAGGAACACTGAAGCTTTCTTT. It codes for CASGEGRNTEAFF.